A single sample gave rise to the 16 T cell receptor beta chains below, sequenced in a study of identical twins (dated by TCRdb to the mid-2010s). Library creation used 5' RACE. TCRdb lists the instrument as Illumina HiSeq 2000. Through fastp at Q25 and MiXCR, TCRdb rebuilt clones from the public reads, retaining in-frame beta chains. Identical CDR3 protein sequences are pooled into one entry, listed with their most common genes and DNA. The sample yields 450,000 or so distinct CDR3 sequences; more than 20% were counted once. Around 3% of the sample is in the top ten clones. These data were also reused for a study on T cells expressing NK-cell markers.

Material for sequencing was CD4+ T cells sorted from blood. The receptor set was obtained from a woman aged 18-29 years in good health.

Many counts were recorded for this clonotype. The genes are TRBV7-9 and TRBJ2-4; possible D gene TRBD1, 5 bases. This CDR3 has 12 amino acids. The germline gives CDR1 SEHNR, CDR2 FQNEAQ (reference sequence). V lost 1 base to trimming and J lost 9 bases, with 7 bases between them. Written as DNA, the CDR3 is TGTGCCAGCAGCTTAGAGGGGCGCATTCAGTACTTC. Its protein product is CASSLEGRIQYF.

This sequence joins TRBV12-3 or TRBV12-4 and TRBJ1-2; the D gene is possibly TRBD1 (5 bases). The CDR3 consists of 15 residues. V dropped 4 bases and J dropped 4 bases, with 16 bases sitting between them. The CDR3 is CASSSAQGYGYGYTF. CDR3 in DNA: TGTGCCAGCAGTTCTGCCCAGGGTTACGGCTATGGCTACACCTTC.

V usage is TRBV7-6 and J usage is TRBJ2-1; D gene ambiguous. The CDR3 is 14 amino acids. The V and J ends lost 5 bases and 0 bases respectively, with 8 bases between them. The germline V gene has CDR1 SGHVS and CDR2 FNYEAQ. In nucleotides, the CDR3 is TGTGCCAGCAGCCCCCCGGGCTCCTACAATGAGCAGTTCTTC. This codes for CASSPPGSYNEQFF.

CDR3 DNA: TGTGCCAGCAGCCGCGCAGGCGATAGCGGGGGCCTTGGGGAGACCCAGTACTTC. Residues: CASSRAGDSGGLGETQYF. The rearrangement joins TRBV4-2 to TRBJ2-5, with 9 bases identical to TRBD2. The CDR3 is made up of 18 amino acids. Germline V CDR1 and CDR2: LGHNA, YNFKEQ. The V gene end was trimmed by 4 bases and the J gene end by 5 bases; junction bases not matched to a gene: 17.

This clonotype was seen just once. The chain combines TRBV14 with TRBJ2-5, with 13 bases aligning to TRBD2. Germline values: CDR1 SGHDN, CDR2 FVKESK. V was clipped by 3 bases and J by 4 bases; unmatched bases: 2. The CDR3 length is 15 residues. The CDR3 loop reads CASSHWTSGRETQYF. CDR3 bases: TGTGCCAGCAGCCACTGGACTAGCGGGAGAGAGACCCAGTACTTC.

DNA for the CDR3: TGCAGTGCTAGGACTAGCGGGGGGTTCACCGGGGAGCTGTTTTTT. Translating gives CSARTSGGFTGELFF. The rearrangement uses TRBV20-1 and TRBJ2-2; TRBD2 matches 13 bases. The trim removed 3 bases at V and 4 bases at J, leaving 2 bases unmatched. Per germline, CDR1 DFQATT and CDR2 SNEGSKA (reference sequence). CDR3 size: 15 residues.

The sample holds a few counts of this clonotype. This sequence joins TRBV7-6 and TRBJ1-2; D is uncertain. CDR3 length: 14 amino acids. The V end was cut by 5 bases, the J end by 2 bases, with 12 bases between. Per germline, CDR1 SGHVS and CDR2 FNYEAQ. CDR3 nucleotides: TGTGCCAGCAGCCGCGGACGGATAAACTATGGCTACACCTTC. Translated: CASSRGRINYGYTF. The full variable domain, completed using reference TRBV7-6 and TRBJ1-2, is GAGVSQSPRYKVTKRGQDVALRCDPISGHVSLYWYRQALGQGPEFLTYFNYEAQQDKSGLPNDRFSAERPEGSISTLTIQRTEQRDSAMYRCASSRGRINYGYTFGSGTRLTVV.

V and J are TRBV7-8 and TRBJ2-2; D gene ambiguous. CDR3 length equals 16 residues. Germline-derived CDR1 and CDR2 are SGHVS and FQNEAQ. V dropped 5 bases and J dropped 0 bases, with 13 bases sitting between them. CDR3 sequence: CASSNSGGSNTGELFF. CDR3 DNA sequence: TGTGCCAGCAGCAACTCCGGCGGCTCGAACACCGGGGAGCTGTTTTTT.

V is TRBV20-1 and J is TRBJ2-3; 9 positions agree with TRBD2. Germline CDR1 DFQATT, CDR2 SNEGSKA (reference sequence). Losses at the gene ends were 5 bases for V and 6 bases for J; bases not matched to a gene: 12. CDR3 length: 15 amino acids. Written as DNA, the CDR3 is TGCAGTGCTGGGCGGCGGGAGGGGTCCCGGGATACGCAGTATTTT. Its protein product is CSAGRREGSRDTQYF.

This clonotype was seen more than once but under ten times. This chain connects TRBV12-3 or TRBV12-4 to TRBJ1-5; D is possibly TRBD1 (5 bases). Trimming left V 3 bases short and J 7 bases short, with 10 bases between. The CDR3 is 13 residues long. In DNA, the CDR3 is TGTGCCAGCAGTTTCGCAGGACACCAGCCCCAGCATTTT. Translating it yields CASSFAGHQPQHF.

This clonotype was observed a few times. V gene TRBV7-9 combines with J gene TRBJ2-4, with 7 nucleotides matching TRBD1. Germline-derived CDR1 and CDR2 are SEHNR and FQNEAQ (reference sequence). With V trimmed by 4 bases and J by 3 bases, 9 bases remained unmatched. CDR3 length: 16 amino acids. CDR3 DNA: TGTGCCAGCAGCTACCTCGACAGGGCGAACAAAAACATTCAGTACTTC. Its translation: CASSYLDRANKNIQYF.

Only a few counts were recorded for this clonotype. V gene TRBV25-1 combines with J gene TRBJ2-5; D is undetermined. V shed 3 bases and J shed 5 bases, with 13 bases lying between them. This CDR3 contains 14 residues. Germline V gene lookup returns CDR1 MGHDK and CDR2 SYGVNS. The CDR3 sequence: CASSDRLSRETQYF. CDR3 DNA: TGTGCCAGCAGTGACAGACTCTCGAGGGAGACCCAGTACTTC.

The chain uses TRBV20-1 and TRBJ2-5; D not certain. Between the trimmed V and J ends, which lost 6 bases and 4 bases, there was a span of 12 bases. This CDR3 is built from 12 residues. From germline, CDR1 is DFQATT and CDR2 SNEGSKA (reference sequence). The CDR3 spells CSAADLGETQYF. Written as DNA, the CDR3 is TGCAGTGCCGCTGATTTGGGAGAGACCCAGTACTTC.

This clonotype appeared many times. The rearrangement uses TRBV5-1 and TRBJ2-1, with 12 positions matching TRBD2. V was clipped by 5 bases and J by 7 bases; unmatched bases: 10. CDR1 and CDR2 from the germline V gene are SGHRS and YFSETQ. The CDR3 is made up of 16 amino acids. CDR3 nucleotide sequence: TGCGCCAGCAGTCTCCCGGGACTAGCGGGCGTGAATGAGCAGTTCTTC. This encodes CASSLPGLAGVNEQFF.

The rearrangement joins TRBV9 to TRBJ2-4; unclear D gene. Germline V lookup: CDR1 SGDLS, CDR2 YYNGEE. Between the trimmed V and J ends, which lost 0 bases and 6 bases, there was a span of 13 bases. This CDR3 region has 15 residues. CDR3 loop: CASSVGPTGSNIQYF. As DNA, the CDR3 is TGTGCCAGCAGCGTAGGGCCAACTGGGTCAAACATTCAGTACTTC.

The rearrangement joins TRBV7-2 to TRBJ1-4; tentatively, D is TRBD1 (5 bases). Germline lookup yields CDR1 SGHTA and CDR2 FQGNSA. This CDR3 region has 14 residues. Between the trimmed V and J ends, which lost 5 bases and 8 bases, there was a span of 15 bases. The CDR3 DNA sequence: TGTGCCAGCAGCCGAGGAGGGGCTGGGGAAAAACTGTTTTTT. Its protein is CASSRGGAGEKLFF.